The 32 T cell receptor beta chains below all came from one sample that was sequenced in a study of OX40 agonist ivuxolimab in advanced cancers. The protocol used for the library was the immunoSEQ multiplex PCR assay. TCRdb limited this immuneACCESS table to in-frame rearrangements with V and J called. A share of clones is missing; checked studies link under half to unresolved V genes, and the rest is unexplained. The sample table records around 100,000 clones; approximately 93% of these occur just once. In total, the top ten clones hold roughly 0.27% of the sample. The starting material was CD4+ or CD8+ T cells sorted from blood, obtained in a trial of the OX40 agonist ivuxolimab. The receptors stem from an adult with an advanced solid tumor such as melanoma, head and neck, liver or kidney cancer.

The chain uses TRBV5-1 and TRBJ2-3; no reliable D call. V was trimmed by 0 bases and J by 5 bases, leaving 4 bases between them. This CDR3 has 12 residues. Germline CDR1 SGHRS, CDR2 YFSETQ. In DNA form, the CDR3 reads TGCGCCAGCAGCTTGGGAGGAGATACGCAGTATTTT. Its translation is CASSLGGDTQYF.

The gene calls are TRBV4-1 and TRBJ1-6; D call uncertain. Trimming took off 0 bases at V and 10 bases at J, with 13 bases between the two ends. This CDR3 has 15 amino acids. CDR1 MGHRA and CDR2 YSYEKL come from the germline V gene. The CDR3 region is CASSQDGPYGSPLHF. Here the CDR3 DNA reads TGCGCCAGCAGCCAAGATGGGCCATATGGATCACCCCTCCACTTT.

The chain recombines TRBV7-3 with TRBJ2-3; no clear D. Germline CDR1 is SGHTA and CDR2 is FQGTGA. This CDR3 is 13 amino acids long. V lost 6 bases, J lost 2 bases, and 9 bases lay in between. As DNA, the CDR3 is TGTGCCAGCAGTCGCACATCCACAGATACGCAGTATTTT. Residues: CASSRTSTDTQYF.

The chain recombines TRBV7-8 with TRBJ2-5; D is unclear. V shed 1 base and J shed 0 bases, with 6 bases lying between them. CDR1 is SGHVS, CDR2 FQNEAQ, per germline. The CDR3 totals 14 residues. Here the CDR3 reads CASSLVGYQETQYF. DNA for the CDR3: TGTGCCAGCAGCTTAGTGGGTTACCAAGAGACCCAGTACTTC.

The chain has TRBV6-6 and TRBJ1-2; 8 nucleotides align to TRBD1. The CDR3 runs 13 residues. CDR1 and CDR2 (germline): MNHNY, SVGAGI (reference sequence). Trimming removed 9 bases from V and 4 bases from J; junction bases left unmatched: 7. The CDR3 bases are TGTGCCAGTGTGGACAGGGAAGGCTATGGCTACACCTTC. Its translation: CASVDREGYGYTF.

In this sample, this clone turned up a few times. This sequence joins TRBV28 and TRBJ1-6, with D unresolved. Per the germline V gene, CDR1 is MDHEN and CDR2 is SYDVKM. The CDR3 loop spans 12 amino acids. V dropped 3 bases and J dropped 10 bases, with 7 bases sitting between them. The CDR3 sequence: CASSFRRSPLHF. CDR3 DNA: TGTGCCAGCAGTTTTCGGCGATCACCCCTCCACTTT.

V gene TRBV7-9 combines with J gene TRBJ2-5; D not resolved. CDR3 length: 13 amino acids. Trimming stripped 3 bases from V and 2 bases from J, with 7 bases between. Germline-derived CDR1 and CDR2 are SEHNR and FQNEAQ (reference sequence). CDR3 nucleotides: TGTGCCAGCAGCTTTCGCCGTCAAGAGACCCAGTACTTC. Protein product: CASSFRRQETQYF.

A word on this clone: This specimen includes other DNA sequences encoding the same CDR3. V is TRBV5-4 and J is TRBJ2-1; no firm D call. CDR3 length: 13 amino acids. CDR1 and CDR2 (germline): SGHNT, YYREEE (reference sequence). Trimming stripped 0 bases from V and 4 bases from J, with 5 bases between. The CDR3 region has the DNA TGTGCCAGCAGCTTGGACTCGTACAATGAGCAGTTCTTC. This encodes CASSLDSYNEQFF.

The chain uses TRBV4-1 and TRBJ2-4; 10 bases align to TRBD1. Germline values: CDR1 MGHRA, CDR2 YSYEKL. V trimming: 1 base; J trimming: 8 bases; junction bases outside the gene matches: 8. There are 16 residues in the CDR3. The chain's CDR3 is CASSQGQGASGDIQYF. For the CDR3, the DNA is TGCGCCAGCAGCCAAGGACAGGGGGCGTCTGGGGACATTCAGTACTTC.

The chain has TRBV7-8 and TRBJ1-2; D not certain. Per germline, CDR1 SGHVS and CDR2 FQNEAQ. The CDR3 consists of 17 residues. V was clipped by 5 bases and J by 0 bases, with 19 bases between them. CDR3 sequence (DNA): TGTGCCAGCAGCCTGACGCGGGAAGGCTCTTCTAACTATGGCTACACCTTC. This sequence encodes CASSLTREGSSNYGYTF.

For the CDR3, the DNA is TGTGCCAGCAGTCCCCGCCGGAAGTCCTATAATTCACCCCTCCACTTT. Translating gives CASSPRRKSYNSPLHF. The chain couples TRBV28 to TRBJ1-6; D is ambiguous. From germline, CDR1 is MDHEN and CDR2 SYDVKM. There are 16 residues in the CDR3. V gave up 5 bases and J gave up 1 base, with 12 bases separating them.

This chain links TRBV6-1 with TRBJ2-5, with TRBD1 as a possible D gene (8 bases). V lost 6 bases, J lost 2 bases, and 13 bases lay in between. This CDR3 contains 14 residues. In germline, CDR1 is MNHNS, CDR2 SASEGT. The DNA of the CDR3 is TGTGCCAGCAGCCAACAGGGGGGGCAAGAGACCCAGTACTTC. Its translation is CASSQQGGQETQYF.

The CDR3 coding sequence is TGCGCCAGCAGCCAAGCGGGAACGGGCAGGGCCGGTTCTGGGGCCAACGTCCTGACTTTC. This sequence encodes CASSQAGTGRAGSGANVLTF. The chain has TRBV4-1 and TRBJ2-6, with D tentatively TRBD1 or TRBD2 (5 bases each). Germline lookup yields CDR1 MGHRA and CDR2 YSYEKL. This CDR3 is 20 amino acids long. V was trimmed by 1 base and J by 1 base, leaving 20 bases between them.

This clone has only one observation. The chain has TRBV6-5 and TRBJ2-7; perhaps TRBD1 as D (6 bases). The V end was cut by 6 bases, the J end by 2 bases, with 11 bases between. In germline, CDR1 is MNHEY, CDR2 SVGAGI. This CDR3 is 13 amino acids long. In DNA form, the CDR3 reads TGTGCCAGCAGCCTCAGGGGAGCCTACGAGCAGTACTTC. Amino acid sequence: CASSLRGAYEQYF.

This clone appeared a single time. The genes are TRBV7-3 and TRBJ2-3, with TRBD1 matching over 9 bases. Per the germline V gene, CDR1 is SGHTA and CDR2 is FQGTGA. The CDR3 extends over 15 amino acids. Trimming removed 1 base from V and 3 bases from J; junction bases left unmatched: 2. The CDR3 coding sequence is TGTGCCAGCAGCTTAAACAGGGGGCCAACAGATACGCAGTATTTT. Its translation is CASSLNRGPTDTQYF.

This clone appeared a single time. The chain uses TRBV10-3 and TRBJ2-6, with D hard to call. The CDR3 has 18 amino acids. From germline, CDR1 is ENHRY and CDR2 SYGVKD. The ends were cut back, 3 bases at V and 1 base at J, with 16 bases in the middle. CDR3 sequence: CAISDLEDTLSGANVLTF. As DNA, the CDR3 is TGTGCCATCAGTGATCTAGAGGATACACTATCTGGGGCCAACGTCCTGACTTTC.

The chain has TRBV18 and TRBJ1-2; D may be TRBD1 (5 bases). With 3 bases removed from V and 2 bases from J, the gap between germline ends came to 7 bases. The CDR3 contains 13 residues. The germline V gene encodes CDR1 KGHSH and CDR2 LQKENI. The chain's CDR3 is CASSPTANYGYTF. In DNA, the CDR3 is TGTGCCAGCTCACCGACAGCGAACTATGGCTACACCTTC.

This chain links TRBV5-5 with TRBJ2-2, with D maybe TRBD1 (5 bases). With 2 bases removed from V and 0 bases from J, the gap between germline ends came to 8 bases. CDR3 length equals 15 residues. Germline CDR1 reads SGHKS; CDR2 reads YYEKEE (reference sequence). Written as DNA, the CDR3 is TGTGCCAGCAGCTTAGACAGCGCGAACACCGGGGAGCTGTTTTTT. Amino acids: CASSLDSANTGELFF. The full variable domain, its missing parts supplied by reference TRBV5-5 and TRBJ2-2, is DAGVTQSPTHLIKTRGQQVTLRCSPISGHKSVSWYQQVLGQGPQFIFQYYEKEERGRGNFPDRFSARQFPNYSSELNVNALLLGDSALYLCASSLDSANTGELFFGEGSRLTVL.

The chain carries TRBV6-6 and TRBJ2-7, with TRBD2 identical over 10 bases. V shed 2 bases and J 2 bases; nucleotides not matched to a gene: 3. Germline V gene data show CDR1 as MNHNY and CDR2 as SVGAGI (reference sequence). The CDR3 length is 15 residues. In DNA, the CDR3 is TGTGCCAGCAGTTACCGAGCGGGGGGGACCTACGAGCAGTACTTC. Its protein product is CASSYRAGGTYEQYF.

This rearrangement joins TRBV4-1 to TRBJ1-6; the D gene is possibly TRBD1 (6 bases). Germline CDR1 is MGHRA and CDR2 is YSYEKL. The CDR3 is made up of 17 amino acids. V lost 1 base, J lost 9 bases, and 19 bases lay in between. The CDR3 spells CASSQGQAVSFGSPLHF. Here the CDR3 DNA reads TGCGCCAGCAGCCAAGGACAGGCGGTTTCTTTCGGTTCACCCCTCCACTTT.

This chain links TRBV5-8 with TRBJ2-1, with D possibly being TRBD2 (5 bases). The length of the CDR3 is 14 residues. Germline CDR1 and CDR2: SGHTS and YDEGEE. V shed 3 bases and J shed 6 bases, with 13 bases lying between them. CDR3 nucleotide sequence: TGTGCCAGCAGCTGGTCGGGAACTGGCAATGAGCAGTTCTTC. Its protein is CASSWSGTGNEQFF.

The chain joins TRBV7-3 to TRBJ2-1; 13 nucleotides line up with TRBD2. The CDR3 totals 14 residues. J lost 8 bases, V lost 6 bases, and 4 bases had no gene match. CDR1 and CDR2 (germline): SGHTA, FQGTGA. In nucleotides, the CDR3 is TGTGCCAGCAGAACTGGACTAGCGGGAGATGAGCAGTTCTTC. It encodes CASRTGLAGDEQFF.

Regarding this clone: This sample also contains other DNA sequences that code for the same CDR3. In DNA form, the CDR3 reads TGTGCCTGGAGGGTAGCGGGAGGGCCGGATACGCAGTATTTT. It yields the protein CAWRVAGGPDTQYF. The genes are TRBV30 and TRBJ2-3; 11 bases fit TRBD2. J was trimmed by 6 bases and V by 3 bases; bases with no gene match: 5. This CDR3 spans 14 amino acids. The germline gives CDR1 GTSNPN, CDR2 SVGIG (reference sequence).

The sample holds one count of this clone. The chain couples TRBV30 to TRBJ2-2, with 8 bases aligning to TRBD2. The CDR3 is made up of 15 amino acids. Germline assignment: CDR1 GTSNPN and CDR2 SVGIG (reference sequence). Trimming took 3 bases from V and 8 from J; bases not matched to a gene: 11. The CDR3 loop reads CAWSGGRRNGGELFF. The CDR3 DNA reads as TGTGCCTGGAGCGGCGGGAGGAGAAACGGTGGGGAGCTGTTTTTT.

The chain carries TRBV28 and TRBJ1-5; no reliable D call. The germline V and J ends were trimmed by 2 bases and 4 bases, with 3 bases remaining between them. The CDR3 spans 12 residues. Per germline, CDR1 MDHEN and CDR2 SYDVKM. The DNA of the CDR3 is TGTGCCAGCAGTTTACCAAATCAGCCCCAGCATTTT. This sequence encodes CASSLPNQPQHF.

This chain links TRBV10-3 with TRBJ2-7; 12 bases match TRBD2. Germline assignment: CDR1 ENHRY and CDR2 SYGVKD. V was pared by 2 bases and J by 2 bases, with 10 bases of the junction left unmatched. The length of the CDR3 is 18 residues. The CDR3 sequence is CAISEAPGLAGKTYEQYF. CDR3 nucleotides: TGTGCCATCAGTGAGGCCCCGGGACTAGCGGGTAAAACCTACGAGCAGTACTTC.

The V call is TRBV10-3, the J call TRBJ1-2; D is unresolved. V was cut by 2 bases and J by 5 bases, with 18 bases left in between. CDR3 length equals 16 residues. Looked up from germline, CDR1 is ENHRY and CDR2 is SYGVKD. CDR3 nucleotide sequence: TGTGCCATCAGTGAGCTTCTGGACGGATCTCTTTATGGCTACACCTTC. As protein: CAISELLDGSLYGYTF.

This chain uses TRBV4-3 with TRBJ1-3; D remains ambiguous. This CDR3 contains 15 residues. Germline assignment: CDR1 LGHNA and CDR2 YSLEER. Trimming pared 0 bases from V and 7 bases from J, leaving 13 bases between. The CDR3 nucleotides read TGCGCCAGCAGCCAAGATGAGCTGATCAGGAACACCATATATTTT. Its translation: CASSQDELIRNTIYF.

J is TRBJ2-7 and V is TRBV5-1, with 10 bases lining up with TRBD2. CDR1 and CDR2 from the germline V gene are SGHRS and YFSETQ. V dropped 5 bases and J dropped 0; count of bases not matched to a gene: 8. The CDR3 is 16 amino acids. The DNA of the CDR3 is TGCGCCAGCAGACCCGTGACTAGCGGGCCCTCCTACGAGCAGTACTTC. Translating gives CASRPVTSGPSYEQYF.

The chain joins TRBV30 to TRBJ1-1; 8 bases are shared with TRBD1. Germline V lookup: CDR1 GTSNPN, CDR2 SVGIG (reference sequence). The CDR3 is 14 amino acids. With 0 bases clipped from V and 5 bases from J, the junction kept 5 bases outside the gene matches. The chain's CDR3 is CAWSVDRGGTEAFF. DNA of the CDR3: TGTGCCTGGAGTGTCGACAGGGGAGGGACTGAAGCTTTCTTT.

J is TRBJ1-6 and V is TRBV4-1; TRBD1 matches 8 bases. The CDR3 has 16 amino acids. V trimming: 2 bases; J trimming: 15 bases; junction bases outside the gene matches: 15. CDR1 is MGHRA and CDR2 is YSYEKL in the germline V gene. The CDR3 is CASSQRMFQGALDLHF. In DNA, the CDR3 is TGCGCCAGCAGCCAAAGGATGTTTCAGGGGGCCCTTGACCTCCACTTT.

In regard to this clone: Its ends do not fully match the called genes, so a read error is possible. V and J are TRBV11-3 and TRBJ1-1; TRBD1 is a possible D gene (6 bases). This CDR3 has 17 amino acids. Germline CDR1 SGHNT, CDR2 YENEEA. The CDR3 loop reads CASSLGLIPGPEGHCLF. The CDR3, as DNA: TGTGCCAGCAGCTTGGGTCTTATTCCGGGACCCGAGGGACACTGCCTCTTT.